The T cell receptor beta chain under discussion was sequenced for a study of blood T cell repertoires in COVID-19. Only one count was recorded for this clone. Some clones are missing from TCRdb's copy, which holds only in-frame ones; the method was immunoSEQ multiplex PCR. In the table there are about 130,000 clones, approximately 85% of which are singletons. The CDR3 length is 19 residues. V gave up 7 bases and J gave up 1 base; unmatched junction bases: 12. Germline values: CDR1 KGHDR, CDR2 SFDVKD. This sequence joins TRBV24-1 and TRBJ2-7, with 16 bases that match TRBD2. The TCR was taken from a woman at least 80 years old with COVID-19, enrolled during active disease. The sample taken for sequencing was peripheral blood. The CDR3 nucleotides read TGTGCCACCAGCTTCGGGACTAGCGGGAGGGCCAGGAAGTCCTACGAGCAGTACTTC. It specifies CATSFGTSGRARKSYEQYF.